This TCR beta chain derives from a study of T cells after yellow fever vaccination. Study-level background: CD3, CD45RA, CCR7 and CD95 staining defined sorted EM, EMRA, CM and Tscm cells.

In its sample, this clonotype was seen many times. Template switching with 5'RACE generated the TCR cDNA and added a universal primer site and UMIs. One entry per CDR3 protein results from TCRdb running MiXCR on the 5' RACE reads. In the table there are around 25,000 distinct CDR3 sequences, 4.5% of which are singletons. Per germline, CDR1 DFQATT and CDR2 SNEGSKA (reference sequence). The CDR3 consists of 15 residues. V was trimmed by 3 bases and J by 6 bases, leaving 20 bases between them. The J gene is TRBJ1-1, the V gene TRBV20-1; D perhaps matches TRBD1 (5 bases). This TCR was recovered from a man in his late teens or twenties who received the YFV17D yellow fever vaccine. The source material was PBMCs, either bulk or a sorted T-cell subset (CD4+, CD8+, memory, or dextramer-sorted; not recorded which), sampled on the day of the yellow fever booster vaccination. CDR3 nucleotides: TGCAGTGCTAGGGACCCTGCCGTCGGGGGAGCTGAAGCTTTCTTT. This gives the protein CSARDPAVGGAEAFF.